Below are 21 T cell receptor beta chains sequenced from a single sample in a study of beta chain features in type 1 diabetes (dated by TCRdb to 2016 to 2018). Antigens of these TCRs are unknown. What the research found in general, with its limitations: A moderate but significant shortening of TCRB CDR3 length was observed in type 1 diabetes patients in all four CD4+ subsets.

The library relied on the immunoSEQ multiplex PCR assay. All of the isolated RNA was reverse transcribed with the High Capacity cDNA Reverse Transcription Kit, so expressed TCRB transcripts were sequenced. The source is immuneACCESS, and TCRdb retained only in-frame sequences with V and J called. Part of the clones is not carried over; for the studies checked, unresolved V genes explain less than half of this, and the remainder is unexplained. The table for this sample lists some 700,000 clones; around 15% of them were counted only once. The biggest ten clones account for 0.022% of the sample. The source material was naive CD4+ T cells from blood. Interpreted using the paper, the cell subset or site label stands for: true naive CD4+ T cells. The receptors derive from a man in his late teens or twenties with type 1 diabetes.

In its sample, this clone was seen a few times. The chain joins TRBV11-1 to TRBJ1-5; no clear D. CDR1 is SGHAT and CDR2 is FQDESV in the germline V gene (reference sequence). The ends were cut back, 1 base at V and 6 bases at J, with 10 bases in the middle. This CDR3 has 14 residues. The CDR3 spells CASSLDGFTQPQHF. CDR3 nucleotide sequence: TGTGCCAGCAGCTTAGACGGGTTTACTCAGCCCCAGCATTTT.

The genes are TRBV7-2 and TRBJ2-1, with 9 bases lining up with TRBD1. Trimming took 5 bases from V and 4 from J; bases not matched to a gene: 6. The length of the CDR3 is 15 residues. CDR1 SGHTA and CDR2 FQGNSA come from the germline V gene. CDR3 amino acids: CASSPGTGKYNEQFF. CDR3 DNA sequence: TGTGCCAGCAGCCCCGGGACAGGGAAGTACAATGAGCAGTTCTTC.

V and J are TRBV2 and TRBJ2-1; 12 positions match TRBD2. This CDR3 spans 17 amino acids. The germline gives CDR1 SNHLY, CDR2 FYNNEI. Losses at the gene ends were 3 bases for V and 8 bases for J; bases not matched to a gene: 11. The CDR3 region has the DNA TGTGCCAGCAGTGACTTGACTAGCGGGGGCCTCTCGGATGAGCAGTTCTTC. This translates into CASSDLTSGGLSDEQFF.

CDR3 nucleotides: TGTGCCAGCAGTGTGCTCAGGGGCTACGAGCAGTACTTC. This gives the protein CASSVLRGYEQYF. This chain uses TRBV2 with TRBJ2-7; TRBD1 might be the D (6 bases). The CDR3 length is 13 residues. CDR1 and CDR2 from the germline V gene are SNHLY and FYNNEI. Trimming removed 4 bases from V and 3 bases from J, with 10 bases in between.

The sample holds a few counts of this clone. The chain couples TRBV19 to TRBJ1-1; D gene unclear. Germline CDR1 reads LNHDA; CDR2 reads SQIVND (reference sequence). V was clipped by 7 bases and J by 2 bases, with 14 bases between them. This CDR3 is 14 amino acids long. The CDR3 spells CASMRPGINTEAFF. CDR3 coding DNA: TGTGCCAGTATGCGCCCGGGAATCAACACTGAAGCTTTCTTT.

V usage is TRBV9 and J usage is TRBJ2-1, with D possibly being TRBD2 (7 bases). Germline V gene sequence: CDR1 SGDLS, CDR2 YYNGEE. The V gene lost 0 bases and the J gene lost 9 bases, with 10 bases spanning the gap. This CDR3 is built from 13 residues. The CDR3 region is CASSVGGGTEQFF. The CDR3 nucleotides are TGTGCCAGCAGCGTAGGGGGGGGCACTGAGCAGTTCTTC.

CDR3 region: CASRGTVNTEAFF. Here the CDR3 DNA reads TGTGCCAGCAGGGGGACGGTGAACACTGAAGCTTTCTTT. This chain joins TRBV27 and TRBJ1-1; maybe TRBD1 (5 bases). The CDR3 extends over 13 amino acids. V dropped 6 bases and J dropped 0 bases, with 8 bases sitting between them. Germline CDR1 is MNHEY and CDR2 is SMNVEV (reference sequence).

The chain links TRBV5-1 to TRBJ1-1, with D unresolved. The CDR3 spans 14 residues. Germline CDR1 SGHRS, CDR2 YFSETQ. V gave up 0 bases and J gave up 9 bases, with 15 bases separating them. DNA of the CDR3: TGCGCCAGCAGCTTGGCGTGGAGTACAGACCAAGCTTTCTTT. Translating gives CASSLAWSTDQAFF.

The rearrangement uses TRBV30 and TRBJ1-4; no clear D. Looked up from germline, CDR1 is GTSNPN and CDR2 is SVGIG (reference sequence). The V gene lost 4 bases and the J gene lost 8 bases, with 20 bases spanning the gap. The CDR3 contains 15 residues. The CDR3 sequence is CAWTQKTAQDEKLFF. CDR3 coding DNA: TGTGCCTGGACCCAAAAGACGGCCCAGGACGAAAAACTGTTTTTT. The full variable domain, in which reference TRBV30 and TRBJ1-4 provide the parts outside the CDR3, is SQTIHQWPATLVQPVGSPLSLECTVEGTSNPNLYWYRQAAGRGLQLLFYSVGIGQISSEVPQNLSASRPQDRQFILSSKKLLLSDSGFYLCAWTQKTAQDEKLFFGSGTQLSVL.

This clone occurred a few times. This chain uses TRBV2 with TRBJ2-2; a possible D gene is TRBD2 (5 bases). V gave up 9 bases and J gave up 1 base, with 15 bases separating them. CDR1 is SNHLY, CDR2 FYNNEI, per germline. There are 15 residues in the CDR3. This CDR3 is CASKIQAGNTGELFF. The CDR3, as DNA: TGTGCCAGTAAGATCCAGGCGGGGAACACCGGGGAGCTGTTTTTT.

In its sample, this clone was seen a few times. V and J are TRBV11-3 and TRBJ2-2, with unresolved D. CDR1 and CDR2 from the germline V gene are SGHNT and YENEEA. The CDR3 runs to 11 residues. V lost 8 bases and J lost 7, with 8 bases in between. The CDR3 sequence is CASERVGELFF. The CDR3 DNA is TGTGCCAGCGAACGTGTCGGGGAGCTGTTTTTT.

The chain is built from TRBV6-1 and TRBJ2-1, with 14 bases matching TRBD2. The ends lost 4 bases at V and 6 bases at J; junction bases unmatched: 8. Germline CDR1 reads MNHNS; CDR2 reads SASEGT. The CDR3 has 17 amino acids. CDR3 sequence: CASSGLAGGPRGNEQFF. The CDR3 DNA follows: TGTGCCAGCAGTGGACTAGCGGGGGGGCCAAGGGGCAATGAGCAGTTCTTC.

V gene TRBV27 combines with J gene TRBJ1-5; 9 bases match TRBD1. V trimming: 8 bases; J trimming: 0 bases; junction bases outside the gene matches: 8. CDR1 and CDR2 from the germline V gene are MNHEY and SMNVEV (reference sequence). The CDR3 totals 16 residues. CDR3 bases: TGTGCCAGCCGACGGGACAGGGAGGGTAGCAATCAGCCCCAGCATTTT. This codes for CASRRDREGSNQPQHF.

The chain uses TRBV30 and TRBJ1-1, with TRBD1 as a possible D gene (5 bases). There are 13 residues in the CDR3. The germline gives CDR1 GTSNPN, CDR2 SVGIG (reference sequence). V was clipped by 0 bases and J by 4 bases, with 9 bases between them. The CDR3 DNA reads TGTGCCTGGAGTGTAAAAGGGGCCACTGAAGCTTTCTTT. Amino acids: CAWSVKGATEAFF.

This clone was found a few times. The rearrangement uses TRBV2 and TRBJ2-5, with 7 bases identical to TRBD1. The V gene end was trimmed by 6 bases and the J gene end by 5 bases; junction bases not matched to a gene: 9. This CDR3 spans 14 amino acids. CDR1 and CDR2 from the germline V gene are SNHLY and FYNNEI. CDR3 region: CASRAGTASETQYF. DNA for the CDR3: TGTGCCAGCAGAGCCGGGACAGCTTCTGAGACCCAGTACTTC.

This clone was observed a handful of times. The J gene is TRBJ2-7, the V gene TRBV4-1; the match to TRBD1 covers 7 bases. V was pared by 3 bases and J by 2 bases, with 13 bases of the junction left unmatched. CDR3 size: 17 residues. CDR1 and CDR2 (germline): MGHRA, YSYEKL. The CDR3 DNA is TGCGCCAGCAGCCAGGGGGACGGGACAGCAGTGCCCTACGAGCAGTACTTC. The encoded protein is CASSQGDGTAVPYEQYF.

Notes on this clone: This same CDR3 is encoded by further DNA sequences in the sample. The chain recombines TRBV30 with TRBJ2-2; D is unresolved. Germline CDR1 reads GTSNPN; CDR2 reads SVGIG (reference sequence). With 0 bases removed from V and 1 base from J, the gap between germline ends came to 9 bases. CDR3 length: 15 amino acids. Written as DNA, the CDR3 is TGTGCCTGGAGTGTCCGCAGATTGAACACCGGGGAGCTGTTTTTT. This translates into CAWSVRRLNTGELFF.

For the CDR3, the DNA is TGTGCCAGCAGTGAAGCTCCACCAACAGCGCTTCTCCCTGAAGCTTTCTTT. Protein sequence: CASSEAPPTALLPEAFF. The chain links TRBV2 to TRBJ1-1; no firm D call. There are 17 residues in the CDR3. CDR1 is SNHLY, CDR2 FYNNEI, per germline. V lost 0 bases and J lost 6, with 20 bases in between.

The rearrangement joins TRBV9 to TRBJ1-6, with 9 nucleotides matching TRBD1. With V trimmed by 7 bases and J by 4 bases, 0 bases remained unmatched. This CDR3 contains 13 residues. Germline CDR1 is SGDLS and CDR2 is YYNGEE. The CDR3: CASGQGYNSPLHF. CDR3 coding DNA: TGTGCCAGCGGACAGGGGTATAATTCACCCCTCCACTTT.

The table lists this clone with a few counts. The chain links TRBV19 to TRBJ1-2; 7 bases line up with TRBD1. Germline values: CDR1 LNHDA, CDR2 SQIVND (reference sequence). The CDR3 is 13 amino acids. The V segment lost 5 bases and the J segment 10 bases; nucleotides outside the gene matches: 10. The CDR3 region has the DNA TGTGCCAGTAGTTCTCGGGACAGCTGGGACTACACCTTC. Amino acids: CASSSRDSWDYTF.

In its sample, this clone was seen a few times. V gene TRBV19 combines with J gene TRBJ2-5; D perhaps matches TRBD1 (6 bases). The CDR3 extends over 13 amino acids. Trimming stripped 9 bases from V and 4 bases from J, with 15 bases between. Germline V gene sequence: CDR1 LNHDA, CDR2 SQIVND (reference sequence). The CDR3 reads CASRGPGVETQYF. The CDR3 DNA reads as TGTGCCAGCCGAGGCCCAGGGGTAGAGACCCAGTACTTC.